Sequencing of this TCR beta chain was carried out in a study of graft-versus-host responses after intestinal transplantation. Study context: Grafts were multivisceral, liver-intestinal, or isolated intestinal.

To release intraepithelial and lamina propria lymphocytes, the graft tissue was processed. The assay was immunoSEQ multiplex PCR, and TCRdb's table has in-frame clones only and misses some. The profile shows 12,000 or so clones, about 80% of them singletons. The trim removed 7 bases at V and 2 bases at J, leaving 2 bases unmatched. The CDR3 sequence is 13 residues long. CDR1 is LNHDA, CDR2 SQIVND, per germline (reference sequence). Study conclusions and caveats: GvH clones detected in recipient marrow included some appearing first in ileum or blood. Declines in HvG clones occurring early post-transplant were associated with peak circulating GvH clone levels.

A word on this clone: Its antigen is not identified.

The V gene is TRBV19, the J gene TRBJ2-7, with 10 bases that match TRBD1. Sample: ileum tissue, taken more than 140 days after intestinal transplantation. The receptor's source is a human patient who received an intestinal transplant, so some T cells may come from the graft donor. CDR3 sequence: CASKGQGPYEQYF. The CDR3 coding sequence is TGTGCCAGTAAGGGACAGGGGCCCTACGAGCAGTACTTC.